This T cell receptor (beta chain) came from a study of T cell repertoires in cytomegalovirus infection. TCRdb ran MiXCR on the reads and lists one entry per CDR3 protein. The table has some 240,000 distinct CDR3 sequences, approximately 17% seen once; the top ten hold 40% to 55%. The germline V and J ends were trimmed by 1 base and 6 bases, with 13 bases remaining between them. The CDR3 runs 14 residues. Germline V gene sequence: CDR1 MGHRA, CDR2 YSYEKL. This clonotype showed up many times. Sequencing was performed on CD8+ T cells from PBMCs. This clonotype was obtained from a human donor in good health (CMV status not recorded). Some clones in this sample may be carry-over from other donors' samples. The chain couples TRBV4-1 to TRBJ2-7; tentative D call: TRBD2 (6 bases). In nucleotides, the CDR3 is TGCGCCAGCAGCCAAGGATGGGGGGTCCGCGAGCAGTACTTC. Its protein is CASSQGWGVREQYF.